Presented here are 22 T cell receptor beta chains from one specimen sequenced in a study of T cells after posttransplantation cyclophosphamide. Treatment was busulfan-fludarabine conditioning, a marrow graft, and cyclophosphamide on days +3 and +4. Repertoires were generated with immunoSEQ multiplex PCR, while TCRdb's copy carries only in-frame clones and drops some. Among approximately 3,800 clones listed, approximately 69% were seen once. The sample in question was CD8+ T cells sorted from PBMCs, obtained 950 to 1,200 days after allogeneic stem cell transplant with posttransplant cyclophosphamide. The receptors derive from a female patient aged 35 to 55 who received an allogeneic stem cell transplant from a related donor, was CMV-positive, and had no GVHD. The graft donor may account for some of the T cells.

This clone occurred a few times. This chain connects TRBV5-6 to TRBJ1-3; the D gene is possibly TRBD1 (6 bases). V was clipped by 2 bases and J by 3 bases, with 6 bases between them. The CDR3 totals 13 residues. CDR1 and CDR2 (germline): SGHDT, YYEEEE. The CDR3 DNA sequence: TGTGCCAGCAGCTTAGGGGGTGGAAACACCATATATTTT. As protein: CASSLGGGNTIYF. Variable domain in full (rest from reference TRBV5-6 and TRBJ1-3): DAGVTQSPTHLIKTRGQQVTLRCSPKSGHDTVSWYQQALGQGPQFIFQYYEEEERQRGNFPDRFSGHQFPNYSSELNVNALLLGDSALYLCASSLGGGNTIYFGEGSWLTVV.

This chain uses TRBV4-1 with TRBJ1-1; perhaps TRBD1 as D (6 bases). Germline loops: CDR1 MGHRA, CDR2 YSYEKL. With 1 base removed from V and 3 bases from J, the gap between germline ends came to 12 bases. The CDR3 loop spans 15 amino acids. For the CDR3, the DNA is TGCGCCAGCAGCCAAGTAACACAGGGATACACTGAAGCTTTCTTT. It translates to CASSQVTQGYTEAFF.

The J gene is TRBJ2-1, the V gene TRBV15, with 9 nucleotides matching TRBD2. CDR3 length equals 17 residues. Losses at the gene ends were 0 bases for V and 9 bases for J; bases not matched to a gene: 12. The germline V gene has CDR1 LNHNV and CDR2 YYDKDF (reference sequence). The CDR3 nucleotides read TGTGCCACCAGCAGAGATCTCACAGCGGGGGGCCGAACTGAGCAGTTCTTC. Translated: CATSRDLTAGGRTEQFF. The variable domain in full, completed from reference TRBV15 and TRBJ2-1, reads DAMVIQNPRYQVTQFGKPVTLSCSQTLNHNVMYWYQQKSSQAPKLLFHYYDKDFNNEADTPDNFQSRRPNTSFCFLDIRSPGLGDTAMYLCATSRDLTAGGRTEQFFGPGTRLTVL.

As concerns this clone: Compared with germline, one end of the junction differs, possibly owing to a read error. This CDR3 is also generated by other DNA sequences in the sample. The J gene is TRBJ1-6, the V gene TRBV28, with D possibly being TRBD1 (5 bases). Germline lookup yields CDR1 MDHEN and CDR2 SYDVKM. The CDR3 totals 15 residues. The CDR3 DNA reads TGTGCCAGCAGTCGTATGAGGGGAGGAAATTCCCCCCTCCACTTT. Translated, it gives CASSRMRGGNSPLHF.

This clone has only one observation. The same CDR3 can be traced to other DNA sequences in this sample. The chain recombines TRBV9 with TRBJ2-7; perhaps TRBD1 as D (6 bases). The germline V gene has CDR1 SGDLS and CDR2 YYNGEE. The CDR3 consists of 15 residues. V was pared by 7 bases and J by 4 bases, with 21 bases between. This CDR3 reads CASFFEQGTAYEQYF. The CDR3 DNA follows: TGTGCCAGCTTTTTCGAGCAGGGGACGGCATACGAGCAGTACTTC.

This clone was detected a few times. Other DNA variants within this sample encode the same CDR3. V usage is TRBV9 and J usage is TRBJ2-7; 7 bases match TRBD1. Germline CDR1 reads SGDLS; CDR2 reads YYNGEE. V lost 6 bases and J lost 2; bases outside the gene matches: 11. This CDR3 is built from 15 residues. The CDR3 reads CASIFKQGTAYEQYF. For the CDR3, the DNA is TGTGCCAGCATCTTCAAACAGGGGACGGCCTACGAGCAGTACTTC.

The chain is built from TRBV5-1 and TRBJ1-4; D ambiguous. This CDR3 is 15 amino acids long. CDR1 SGHRS and CDR2 YFSETQ come from the germline V gene. Trimming shortened V by 4 bases and J by 1 base, and 11 bases separated the two germline ends. The CDR3 DNA reads as TGCGCCAGCAGCCGATTAGGAGGAACTAATGAAAAACTGTTTTTT. It is translated as CASSRLGGTNEKLFF.

This clone was counted a few times. The chain carries TRBV5-1 and TRBJ2-5, with D tentatively TRBD1 (6 bases). Germline CDR1 is SGHRS and CDR2 is YFSETQ. The CDR3 is 17 residues long. Trimming cost V 4 bases and J 2 bases, with 21 bases left between them. Written as DNA, the CDR3 is TGCGCCAGCAGCGCAGGGACAACTGGGATGGGACAAGAGACCCAGTACTTC. This gives the protein CASSAGTTGMGQETQYF.

The V gene is TRBV27, the J gene TRBJ2-2; 7 bases map to TRBD1. J gave up 0 bases and V 5 bases, and 3 bases lay outside the gene matches. The CDR3 loop spans 15 amino acids. In germline, CDR1 is MNHEY, CDR2 SMNVEV (reference sequence). The CDR3 here is CASSPGTANTGELFF. CDR3 nucleotides: TGTGCCAGCAGTCCCGGGACAGCGAACACCGGGGAGCTGTTTTTT.

The chain couples TRBV5-6 to TRBJ1-4; maybe TRBD1 (6 bases). In germline, CDR1 is SGHDT, CDR2 YYEEEE. V lost 4 bases to trimming and J lost 3 bases, with 16 bases between them. This CDR3 contains 16 residues. The CDR3 reads CASSGGQRTANEKLFF. Here the CDR3 DNA reads TGTGCCAGCAGCGGTGGACAGCGAACTGCTAATGAAAAACTGTTTTTT.

This clone showed up just once. Different DNA sequences within this sample yield the same CDR3. The CDR3: CASSTPSENTEAFF. DNA for the CDR3: TGTGCCAGTAGTACACCGAGTGAGAACACTGAAGCTTTCTTT. The chain joins TRBV19 to TRBJ1-1; no definite D call. Trimming left V 4 bases short and J 1 base short, with 10 bases between. The CDR3 sequence is 14 residues long. CDR1 and CDR2 (germline): LNHDA, SQIVND (reference sequence).

The rearrangement links TRBV11-2 to TRBJ2-5; no clear D. The germline V gene has CDR1 SGHAT and CDR2 FQNNGV. This CDR3 is built from 13 residues. V was shortened by 4 bases and J by 3 bases, with 9 bases between the two germline ends. CDR3 protein: CASSSRQEETQYF. The CDR3 nucleotides read TGTGCCAGCAGCTCTCGACAAGAAGAGACCCAGTACTTC.

The chain has TRBV4-1 and TRBJ1-5; possible D gene TRBD1, 6 bases. V was clipped by 2 bases and J by 6 bases, with 20 bases between them. This CDR3 spans 17 amino acids. Germline CDR1 reads MGHRA; CDR2 reads YSYEKL. CDR3 nucleotides: TGCGCCAGCAGCCAATTCGGGGGGGCGATTGCGGGTCAGCCCCAGCATTTT. This sequence encodes CASSQFGGAIAGQPQHF.

The chain combines TRBV27 with TRBJ2-1, with D perhaps TRBD2 (7 bases). Germline CDR1 and CDR2: MNHEY and SMNVEV (reference sequence). V gave up 4 bases and J gave up 4 bases, with 14 bases separating them. This CDR3 has 15 residues. Written as DNA, the CDR3 is TGTGCCAGCAGTTGGGCGGGGGCCGCATACAATGAGCAGTTCTTC. It is translated as CASSWAGAAYNEQFF.

The rearrangement links TRBV15 to TRBJ2-3, with 7 bases matching TRBD2. The junction had 0 bases not matched to a gene; V was cut back by 0 bases and J by 0 bases. Germline lookup yields CDR1 LNHNV and CDR2 YYDKDF (reference sequence). The CDR3 has 15 residues. CDR3 in amino acids: CATSRDGGSTDTQYF. In nucleotides, the CDR3 is TGTGCCACCAGCAGAGACGGGGGGAGCACAGATACGCAGTATTTT.

The chain combines TRBV7-6 with TRBJ1-5; 10 nucleotides agree with TRBD1. Germline V lookup: CDR1 SGHVS, CDR2 FNYEAQ. The CDR3 has 16 residues. The trim removed 3 bases at V and 3 bases at J, leaving 5 bases unmatched. CDR3 region: CASSFGTGDINQPQHF. CDR3 bases: TGTGCCAGCAGCTTTGGGACAGGGGACATCAATCAGCCCCAGCATTTT.

The rearrangement joins TRBV9 to TRBJ2-7; 8 bases are a match to TRBD1. The V gene's germline CDR1 is SGDLS and CDR2 YYNGEE. The CDR3 has 15 residues. The V gene end was trimmed by 9 bases and the J gene end by 6 bases; junction bases not matched to a gene: 17. The CDR3 sequence is CAKALGDRGLSEQYF. As DNA, the CDR3 is TGTGCCAAGGCCCTCGGCGACAGGGGATTATCCGAGCAGTACTTC.

The J gene is TRBJ2-1, the V gene TRBV6-1; 9 bases map to TRBD1. This CDR3 region has 15 residues. The germline V gene encodes CDR1 MNHNS and CDR2 SASEGT. V shed 3 bases, J shed 7 bases, and the junction held 7 bases outside the gene matches. The CDR3 DNA sequence: TGTGCCAGCAGTGAGACAGGGGGGGGCCTTAATGAGCAGTTCTTC. This encodes CASSETGGGLNEQFF.

As regards this clone: Other DNA sequences within the sample encode an identical CDR3. This rearrangement joins TRBV9 to TRBJ2-7; 7 bases align to TRBD1. Germline values: CDR1 SGDLS, CDR2 YYNGEE. The V and J ends lost 9 bases and 2 bases, in that order; junction bases with no gene match: 14. CDR3 size: 15 residues. The CDR3 sequence is CAICIKQGTAYEQYF. In DNA, the CDR3 is TGTGCCATCTGTATCAAACAGGGGACGGCCTACGAGCAGTACTTC.

In regard to this clone: In the same sample, other DNA sequences code for this CDR3. This chain joins TRBV9 and TRBJ2-7; 8 bases match TRBD1. With V trimmed by 10 bases and J by 4 bases, 16 bases remained unmatched. This CDR3 comprises 15 residues. Per germline, CDR1 SGDLS and CDR2 YYNGEE. CDR3 in DNA: TGTGCCTGCTGCTTCAGACAGGGGACGGCATACGAGCAGTACTTC. It encodes CACCFRQGTAYEQYF.

The chain uses TRBV9 and TRBJ2-7; TRBD1 might be the D (5 bases). Germline lookup yields CDR1 SGDLS and CDR2 YYNGEE. With 9 bases removed from V and 4 bases from J, the gap between germline ends came to 23 bases. The CDR3 consists of 15 residues. CDR3 nucleotide sequence: TGTGCCATTTTTTTCAGACAGAGGACGGCATACGAGCAGTACTTC. Translated: CAIFFRQRTAYEQYF.

The chain joins TRBV21-1 to TRBJ2-7; TRBD1, as called in the table, went unchecked against the DNA. TRBV21-1 is marked as a pseudogene. The CDR3 has 15 amino acids. The CDR3 nucleotides read TGTGCCAGCAGCAAAGTGGCAGGGGGCCACTACGAGCAGTACTTC. Protein product: CASSKVAGGHYEQYF.